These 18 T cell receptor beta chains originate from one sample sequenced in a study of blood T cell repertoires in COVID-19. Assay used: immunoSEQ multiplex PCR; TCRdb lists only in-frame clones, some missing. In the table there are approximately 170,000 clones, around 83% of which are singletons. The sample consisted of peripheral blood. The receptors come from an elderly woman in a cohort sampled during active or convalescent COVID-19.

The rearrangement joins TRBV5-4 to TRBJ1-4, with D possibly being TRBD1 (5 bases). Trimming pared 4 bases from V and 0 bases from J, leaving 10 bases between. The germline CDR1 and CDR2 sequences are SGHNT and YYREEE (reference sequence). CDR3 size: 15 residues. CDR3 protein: CASSRQGATNEKLFF. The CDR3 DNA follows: TGTGCCAGCAGCCGTCAGGGTGCAACTAATGAAAAACTGTTTTTT. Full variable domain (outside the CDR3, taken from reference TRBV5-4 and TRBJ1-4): ETGVTQSPTHLIKTRGQQVTLRCSSQSGHNTVSWYQQALGQGPQFIFQYYREEENGRGNFPPRFSGLQFPNYSSELNVNALELDDSALYLCASSRQGATNEKLFFGSGTQLSVL.

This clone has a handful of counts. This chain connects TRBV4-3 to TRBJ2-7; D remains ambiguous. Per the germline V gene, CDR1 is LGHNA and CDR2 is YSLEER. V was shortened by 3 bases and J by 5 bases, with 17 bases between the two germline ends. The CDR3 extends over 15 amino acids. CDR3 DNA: TGCGCCAGCAGCCACCGACCTACTACCTGGGACGAGCAGTACTTC. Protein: CASSHRPTTWDEQYF.

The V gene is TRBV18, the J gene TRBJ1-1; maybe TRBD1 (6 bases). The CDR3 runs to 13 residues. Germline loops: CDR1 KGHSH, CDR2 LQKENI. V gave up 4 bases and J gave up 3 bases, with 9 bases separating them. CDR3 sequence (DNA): TGTGCCAGCTCACTTAGGACAGACACTGAAGCTTTCTTT. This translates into CASSLRTDTEAFF.

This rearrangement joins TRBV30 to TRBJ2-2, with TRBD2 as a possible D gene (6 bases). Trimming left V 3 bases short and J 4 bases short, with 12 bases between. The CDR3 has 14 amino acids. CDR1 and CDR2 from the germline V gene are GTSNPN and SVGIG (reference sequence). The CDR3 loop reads CAWRAGPGTGELFF. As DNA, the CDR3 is TGTGCCTGGAGGGCGGGGCCGGGCACCGGGGAGCTGTTTTTT.

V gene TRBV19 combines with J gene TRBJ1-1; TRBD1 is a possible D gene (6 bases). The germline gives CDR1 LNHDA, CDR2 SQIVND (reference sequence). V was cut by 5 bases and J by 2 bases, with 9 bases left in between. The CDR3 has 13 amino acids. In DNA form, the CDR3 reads TGTGCCAGTAGTGGGACACGCAACACTGAAGCTTTCTTT. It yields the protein CASSGTRNTEAFF.

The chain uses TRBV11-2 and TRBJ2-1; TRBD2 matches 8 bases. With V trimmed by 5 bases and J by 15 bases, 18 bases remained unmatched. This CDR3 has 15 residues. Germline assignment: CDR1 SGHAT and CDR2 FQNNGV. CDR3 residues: CASSQTGTRSTFRFF. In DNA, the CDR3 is TGTGCCAGCAGCCAAACCGGGACTAGGTCGACCTTTCGGTTCTTC.

This chain's CDR3 is CASSKVTGTGGVQPQHF. CDR3 nucleotide sequence: TGTGCCAGCAGCAAAGTAACCGGGACAGGGGGCGTTCAGCCCCAGCATTTT. The chain carries TRBV21-1 and TRBJ1-5; the D segment call TRBD1 is taken from the table without a DNA check. TRBV21-1 is assigned pseudogene status. The CDR3 sequence is 17 residues long.

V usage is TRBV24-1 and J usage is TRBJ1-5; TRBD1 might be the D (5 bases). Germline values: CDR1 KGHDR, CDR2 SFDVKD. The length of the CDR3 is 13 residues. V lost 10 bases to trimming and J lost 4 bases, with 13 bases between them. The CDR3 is CATGEDMNQPQHF. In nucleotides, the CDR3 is TGTGCCACAGGTGAGGACATGAATCAGCCCCAGCATTTT.

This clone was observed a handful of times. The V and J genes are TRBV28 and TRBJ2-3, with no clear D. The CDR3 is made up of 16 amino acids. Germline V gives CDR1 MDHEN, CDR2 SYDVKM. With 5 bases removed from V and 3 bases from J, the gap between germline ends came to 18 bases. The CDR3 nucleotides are TGTGCCAGCAGTCCCCCGGTTGACCTAGTAACAGATACGCAGTATTTT. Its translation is CASSPPVDLVTDTQYF.

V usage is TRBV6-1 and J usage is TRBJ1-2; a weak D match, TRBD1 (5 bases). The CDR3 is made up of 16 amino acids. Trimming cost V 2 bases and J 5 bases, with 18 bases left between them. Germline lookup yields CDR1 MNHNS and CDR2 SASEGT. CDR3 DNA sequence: TGTGCCAGCAGTGAACCCAGACAGAACCTTGGGTATGGCTACACCTTC. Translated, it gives CASSEPRQNLGYGYTF.

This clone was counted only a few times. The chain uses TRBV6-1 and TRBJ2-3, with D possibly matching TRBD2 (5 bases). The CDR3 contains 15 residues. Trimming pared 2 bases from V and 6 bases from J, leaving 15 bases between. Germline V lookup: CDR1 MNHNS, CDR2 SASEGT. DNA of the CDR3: TGTGCCAGCAGTGAACGGCGGGTGAGTGGGGATACGCAGTATTTT. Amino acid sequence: CASSERRVSGDTQYF.

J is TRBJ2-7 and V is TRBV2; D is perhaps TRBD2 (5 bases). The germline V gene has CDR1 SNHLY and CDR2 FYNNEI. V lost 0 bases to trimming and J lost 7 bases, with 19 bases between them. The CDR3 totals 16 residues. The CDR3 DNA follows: TGTGCCAGCAGTGAAGCGCCGGGCGGGTTTGCGAGAGAGCAGTACGTC. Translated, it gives CASSEAPGGFAREQYV.

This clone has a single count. This CDR3 reads CSGRGAGMTGELFF. The CDR3 nucleotides are TGCAGCGGACGGGGGGCAGGGATGACCGGGGAGCTGTTTTTT. This chain joins TRBV29-1 and TRBJ2-2; tentatively, D is TRBD2 (7 bases). Germline assignment: CDR1 SQVTM and CDR2 ANQGSEA. V was clipped by 7 bases and J by 5 bases, with 17 bases between them. This CDR3 has 14 residues.

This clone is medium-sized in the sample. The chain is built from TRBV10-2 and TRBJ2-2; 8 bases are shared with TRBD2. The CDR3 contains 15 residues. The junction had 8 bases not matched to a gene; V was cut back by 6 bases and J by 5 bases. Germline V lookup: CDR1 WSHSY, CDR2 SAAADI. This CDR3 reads CASSKTSVGTGELFF. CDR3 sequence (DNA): TGCGCCAGCAGCAAGACTAGCGTGGGGACCGGGGAGCTGTTTTTT.

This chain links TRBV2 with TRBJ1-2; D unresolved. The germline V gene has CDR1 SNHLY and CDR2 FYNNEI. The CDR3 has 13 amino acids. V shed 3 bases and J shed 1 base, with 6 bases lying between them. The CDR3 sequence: CASSEGLNYGYTF. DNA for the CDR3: TGTGCCAGCAGTGAGGGCCTTAACTATGGCTACACCTTC. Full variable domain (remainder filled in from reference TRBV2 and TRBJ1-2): EPEVTQTPSHQVTQMGQEVILRCVPISNHLYFYWYRQILGQKVEFLVSFYNNEISEKSEIFDDQFSVERPDGSNFTLKIRSTKLEDSAMYFCASSEGLNYGYTFGSGTRLTVV.

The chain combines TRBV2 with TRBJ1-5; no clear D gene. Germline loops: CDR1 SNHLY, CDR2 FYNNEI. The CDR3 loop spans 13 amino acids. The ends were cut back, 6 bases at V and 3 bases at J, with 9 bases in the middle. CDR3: CASRRVINQPQHF. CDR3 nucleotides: TGTGCCAGCAGGCGGGTGATCAATCAGCCCCAGCATTTT. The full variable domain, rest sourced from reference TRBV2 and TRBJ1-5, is EPEVTQTPSHQVTQMGQEVILRCVPISNHLYFYWYRQILGQKVEFLVSFYNNEISEKSEIFDDQFSVERPDGSNFTLKIRSTKLEDSAMYFCASRRVINQPQHFGDGTRLSIL.

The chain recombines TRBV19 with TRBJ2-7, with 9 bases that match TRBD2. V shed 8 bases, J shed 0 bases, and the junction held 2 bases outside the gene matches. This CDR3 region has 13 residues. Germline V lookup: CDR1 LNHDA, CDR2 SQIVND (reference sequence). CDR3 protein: CASGSGSSYEQYF. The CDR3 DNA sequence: TGTGCCAGTGGTAGCGGGAGCTCCTACGAGCAGTACTTC.

CDR3 in DNA: TGCGCCAGCAGCCAAGCTTACAACGTTGCCTACGAGCAGTACTTC. It codes for CASSQAYNVAYEQYF. This chain connects TRBV4-3 to TRBJ2-7; no firm D call. Trimming left V 1 base short and J 2 bases short, with 12 bases between. The CDR3 is 15 amino acids. Per the germline V gene, CDR1 is LGHNA and CDR2 is YSLEER.